Sequencing of this T cell receptor (beta chain) was carried out in a study of T-cell memory formation after mild COVID-19 (dated by TCRdb to the early 2020s). Some background on the complete study: Most TCR sequence clusters were specific to one of the two donors. In two donors, T-cell clones that expanded and contracted after mild COVID-19 were tracked by sequencing TCRalpha and TCRbeta repertoires over time. Two young, previously healthy adult volunteers made up the cohort, one male and one female. The full study reports these points: Only a couple of mild cases were covered by the study, and larger cohorts that include severe cases with pre-infection samples were considered necessary. The second-wave clones that peaked on day 37 were not confirmed to be SARS-CoV-2 specific. Some responding clones were found in pre-infection memory, which suggests that pre-existing cross-reactive memory T cells took part in the SARS-CoV-2 response. Contracting CD4+ clones appeared mostly in the CM and EM memory subsets, whereas CD8+ clones were enriched in EMRA. Clones that contracted from day 15 to 85 showed balanced CD4/CD8 phenotypes, whereas a second wave of clones that expanded from day 15 to 37 leaned towards CD4+.

From the cysteine up to the phenylalanine, the CDR3 has a length of 16 residues. Of the read, only the CDR3 DNA is kept; its 48 bases are in frame from base 1. Reading the germline V gene gives CDR1 SNHLY and CDR2 FYNNEI. V and J lose 5 bases and 7 bases, and a span of 20 bases separates them. The sequencer listed for this sample is Illumina NovaSeq 6000. cDNA libraries for TCRalpha and TCRbeta were prepared by 5'RACE using constant-segment primers, with sample barcodes and unique molecular identifiers added. RNA was extracted from every sample with Trizol reagent. Libraries were amplified in two PCR steps, with a second sample barcode and Illumina TruSeq adapters added in the second step. Sequencing of libraries was performed on an Illumina NovaSeq with 2 x 150 bp paired-end reads. On the study's bioinformatics: Demultiplexing of reads and collapsing into UMI-guided consensus sequences were performed with migec v1.2.7. With mixcr v2.1.11, UMI consensuses were aligned to TRA and TRB V and J templates and assembled into clonotypes. A clonotype was counted as expanded or contracted only if both edgeR and NoisET called the change significant, with noise models trained on biological replicates. For edgeR calls, a false discovery rate-adjusted p below 0.01 and a log2 fold-change threshold of 1 were applied. PCA with hierarchical clustering of max-normalized trajectories of the 1000 most abundant clonotypes was used as exploratory dynamics analysis. Each responding clone was given a CD4 or CD8 phenotype based on the CD4+ and CD8+ repertoires, which had been sequenced separately. TCRdb reprocessing: public reads trimmed at Q25 with fastp, clones called with MiXCR, in-frame beta chains kept. Duplicate CDR3 protein sequences are folded into a single record with the most common DNA and genes. Clone size and V and J calls follow TCRdb, not the original study. The sample table shows hundreds of thousands of distinct CDR3 sequences, and 20% to 25% are seen once. The ten largest clonotypes hold roughly 8.3% of the sample.

Ficoll-Paque density gradient centrifugation was the method used to isolate PBMCs. This clonotype was recorded many times. Its antigen is not yet known. No base-level quality is on record; no much larger clone is a single base apart. Here the chain combines TRBV2 and TRBJ2-2, and perhaps TRBD1 as D gene, on 6 matching bases. The sample consisted of PBMCs or a T cell subset sorted from them (not recorded which). The source is an adult woman who had mild COVID-19 (a few samples of this study predate the infection). The sample titles of this study are shuffled in the database, so cell type and time point are left out; the donor was told from shared clones. The CDR3 region: CASSTPQGRVGGELFF. The bases read TGTGCCAGCAGTACCCCACAGGGAAGAGTTGGCGGGGAGCTGTTTTTT. Joined to the reference TRBV2 and TRBJ2-2 proteins, this CDR3 gives the full variable domain: EPEVTQTPSHQVTQMGQEVILRCVPISNHLYFYWYRQILGQKVEFLVSFYNNEISEKSEIFDDQFSVERPDGSNFTLKIRSTKLEDSAMYFCASSTPQGRVGGELFFGEGSRLTVL.